The entry below gives a single T cell receptor beta chain sequence along with its context. Its antigen is not known. The data were obtained in a study of shared clonotypes between healthy human individuals. On the study more broadly: Three plates were used per donor for CD4 naive, three for CD4 memory, two for CD8 naive and one for CD8 memory.

Using around 180 ng DNA, tens of thousands of T cell genomes, the sorted-subset replicate PCRs were run. Generated by immunoSEQ multiplex PCR, the TCRdb table keeps only in-frame clones and is missing some. The repertoire holds 110,000 or so clones, with more than 65% as singletons. Trimming stripped 8 bases from V and 3 bases from J, with 8 bases between. The length of the CDR3 is 12 residues. The germline CDR1 and CDR2 sequences are MDHEN and SYDVKM. General study findings and limits: Estimated clonotype richness was generally higher in naive than memory subsets. Several donors showed sharing of about 4.8% of naive CD4 clonotypes.

The V call is TRBV28, the J call TRBJ1-5; D gene uncertain. This clonotype was sampled from a woman in her twenties or thirties in good health. Sequencing was carried out using memory CD8+ T cells sorted from blood. Indicated subset: CD45RO+ cells pooled with CCR7-negative TemRA cells. Here the CDR3 reads CASEGPNQPQHF. The CDR3 DNA follows: TGTGCCAGCGAGGGCCCCAATCAGCCCCAGCATTTT.